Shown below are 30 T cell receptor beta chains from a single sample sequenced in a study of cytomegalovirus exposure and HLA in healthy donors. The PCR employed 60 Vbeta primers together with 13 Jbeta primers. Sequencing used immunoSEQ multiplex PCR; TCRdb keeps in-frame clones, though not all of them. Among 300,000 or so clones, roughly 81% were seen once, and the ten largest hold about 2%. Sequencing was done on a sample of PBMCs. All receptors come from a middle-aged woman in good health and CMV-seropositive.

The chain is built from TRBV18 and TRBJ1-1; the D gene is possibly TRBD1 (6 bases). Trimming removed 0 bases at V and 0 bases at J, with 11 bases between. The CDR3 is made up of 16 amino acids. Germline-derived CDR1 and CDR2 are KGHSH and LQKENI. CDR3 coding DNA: TGTGCCAGCTCACCACCTACAGGACAGATGAACACTGAAGCTTTCTTT. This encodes CASSPPTGQMNTEAFF.

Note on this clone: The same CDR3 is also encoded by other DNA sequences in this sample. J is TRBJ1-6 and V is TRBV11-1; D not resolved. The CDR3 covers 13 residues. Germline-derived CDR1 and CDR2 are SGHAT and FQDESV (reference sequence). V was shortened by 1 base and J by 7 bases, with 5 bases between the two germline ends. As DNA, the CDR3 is TGTGCCAGCAGCTTAGGCCAGAATTCACCCCTCCACTTT. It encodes CASSLGQNSPLHF.

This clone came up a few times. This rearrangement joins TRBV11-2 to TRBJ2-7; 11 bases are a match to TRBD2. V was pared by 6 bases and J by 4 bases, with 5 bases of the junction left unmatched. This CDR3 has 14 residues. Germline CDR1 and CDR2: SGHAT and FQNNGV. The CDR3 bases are TGTGCCAGCAGACTAGCGGGAGTCGCTTACGAGCAGTACTTC. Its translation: CASRLAGVAYEQYF. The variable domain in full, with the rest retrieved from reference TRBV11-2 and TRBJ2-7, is EAGVAQSPRYKIIEKRQSVAFWCNPISGHATLYWYQQILGQGPKLLIQFQNNGVVDDSQLPKDRFSAERLKGVDSTLKIQPAKLEDSAVYLCASRLAGVAYEQYFGPGTRLTVT.

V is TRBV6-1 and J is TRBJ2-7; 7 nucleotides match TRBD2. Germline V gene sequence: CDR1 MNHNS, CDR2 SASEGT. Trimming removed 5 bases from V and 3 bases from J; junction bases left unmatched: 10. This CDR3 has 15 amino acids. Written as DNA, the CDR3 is TGTGCCAGCAGTTTCCTAGCGGATAGAAACTACGAGCAGTACTTC. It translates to CASSFLADRNYEQYF.

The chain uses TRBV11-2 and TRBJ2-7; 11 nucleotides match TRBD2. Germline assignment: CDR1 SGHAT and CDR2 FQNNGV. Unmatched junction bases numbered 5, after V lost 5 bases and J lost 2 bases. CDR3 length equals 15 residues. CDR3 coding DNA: TGTGCCAGCAGCCCGACTAGCGGGGCTACCTACGAGCAGTACTTC. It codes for CASSPTSGATYEQYF.

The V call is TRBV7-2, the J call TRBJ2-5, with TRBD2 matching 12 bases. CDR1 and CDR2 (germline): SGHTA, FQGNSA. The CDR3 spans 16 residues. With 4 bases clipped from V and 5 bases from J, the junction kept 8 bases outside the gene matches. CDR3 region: CASSSRLAGVGETQYF. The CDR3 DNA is TGTGCCAGCAGCTCACGACTAGCGGGAGTGGGCGAGACCCAGTACTTC.

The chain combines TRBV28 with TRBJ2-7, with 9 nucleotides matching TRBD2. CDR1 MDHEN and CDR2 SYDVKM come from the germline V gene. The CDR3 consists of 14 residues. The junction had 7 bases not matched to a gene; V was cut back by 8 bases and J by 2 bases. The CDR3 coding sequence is TGTGCCAGCGGAGAAAGCGGGAGGACCTACGAGCAGTACTTC. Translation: CASGESGRTYEQYF.

In nucleotides, the CDR3 is TGTGCCAGTAGTGCTACTACAGGGGCAGGTCAGCCCCAGCATTTT. Protein: CASSATTGAGQPQHF. The chain joins TRBV19 to TRBJ1-5, with TRBD1 identical over 7 bases. The CDR3 consists of 15 residues. Germline CDR1 and CDR2: LNHDA and SQIVND (reference sequence). Germline trimming cut 5 bases from V and 6 bases from J; bases unmatched to any gene: 10.

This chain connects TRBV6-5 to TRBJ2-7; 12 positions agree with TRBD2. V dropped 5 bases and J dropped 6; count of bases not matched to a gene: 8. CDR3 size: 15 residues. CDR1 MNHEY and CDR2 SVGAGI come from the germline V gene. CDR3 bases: TGTGCCAGCAGTATTACGACTAGCGGGAGAGGCGAGCAGTACTTC. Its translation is CASSITTSGRGEQYF.

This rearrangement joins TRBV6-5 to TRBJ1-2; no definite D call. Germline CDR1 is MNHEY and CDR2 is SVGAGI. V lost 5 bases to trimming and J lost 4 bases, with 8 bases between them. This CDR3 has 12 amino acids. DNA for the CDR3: TGTGCCAGCAGTCGAGAGCGCTATGGCTACACCTTC. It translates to CASSRERYGYTF.

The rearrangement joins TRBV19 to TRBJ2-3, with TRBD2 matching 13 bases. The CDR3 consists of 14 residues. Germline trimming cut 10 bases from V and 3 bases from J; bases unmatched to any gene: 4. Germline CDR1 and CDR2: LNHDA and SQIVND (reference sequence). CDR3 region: CAIGTSGITDTQYF. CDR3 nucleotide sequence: TGTGCCATTGGGACTAGCGGGATTACAGATACGCAGTATTTT.

In nucleotides, the CDR3 is TGTGCCAGCAGCCCCCCAGGGCAGGGTCAGCCCCAGCATTTT. This translates into CASSPPGQGQPQHF. The rearrangement links TRBV7-6 to TRBJ1-5; possibly TRBD1 for D (5 bases). The CDR3 is made up of 14 amino acids. Trimming removed 5 bases at V and 6 bases at J, with 14 bases between. Per the germline V gene, CDR1 is SGHVS and CDR2 is FNYEAQ.

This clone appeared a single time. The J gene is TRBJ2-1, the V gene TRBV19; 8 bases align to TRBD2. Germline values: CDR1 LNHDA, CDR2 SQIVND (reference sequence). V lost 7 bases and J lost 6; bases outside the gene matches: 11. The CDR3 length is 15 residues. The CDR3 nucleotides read TGTGCCAGTAAAGGAGGACTAGCCCTCTTCAATGAGCAGTTCTTC. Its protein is CASKGGLALFNEQFF.

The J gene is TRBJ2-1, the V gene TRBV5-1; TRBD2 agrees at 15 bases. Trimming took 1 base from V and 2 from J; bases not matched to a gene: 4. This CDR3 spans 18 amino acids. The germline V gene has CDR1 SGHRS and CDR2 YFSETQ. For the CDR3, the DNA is TGCGCCAGCAGCTTGACGGGGACTAGCGGGAGGACCTACAATGAGCAGTTCTTC. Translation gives CASSLTGTSGRTYNEQFF.

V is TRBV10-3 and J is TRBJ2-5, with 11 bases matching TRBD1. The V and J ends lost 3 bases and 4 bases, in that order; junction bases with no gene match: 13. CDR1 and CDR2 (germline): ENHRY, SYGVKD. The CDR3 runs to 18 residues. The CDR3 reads CAISDPLGQGAVRETQYF. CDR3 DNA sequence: TGTGCCATCAGTGATCCATTAGGACAGGGGGCGGTTCGAGAGACCCAGTACTTC.

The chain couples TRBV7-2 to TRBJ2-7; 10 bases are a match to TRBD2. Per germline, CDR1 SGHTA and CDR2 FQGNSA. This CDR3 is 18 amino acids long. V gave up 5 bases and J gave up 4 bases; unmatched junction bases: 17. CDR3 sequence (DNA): TGTGCCAGCAGCCCGGGACTAGCGATTACACAAAATCTTTACGAGCAGTACTTC. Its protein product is CASSPGLAITQNLYEQYF.

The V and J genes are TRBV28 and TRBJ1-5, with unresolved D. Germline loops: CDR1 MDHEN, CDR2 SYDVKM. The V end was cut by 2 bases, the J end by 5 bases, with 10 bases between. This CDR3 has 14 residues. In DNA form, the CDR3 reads TGTGCCAGCAGTTTAATTCAGACACATCAGCCCCAGCATTTT. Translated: CASSLIQTHQPQHF. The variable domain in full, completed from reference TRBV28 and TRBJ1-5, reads DVKVTQSSRYLVKRTGEKVFLECVQDMDHENMFWYRQDPGLGLRLIYFSYDVKMKEKGDIPEGYSVSREKKERFSLILESASTNQTSMYLCASSLIQTHQPQHFGDGTRLSIL.

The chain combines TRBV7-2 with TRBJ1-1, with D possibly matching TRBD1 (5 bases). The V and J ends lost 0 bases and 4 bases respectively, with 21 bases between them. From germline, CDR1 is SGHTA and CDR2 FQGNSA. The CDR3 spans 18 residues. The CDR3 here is CASSLAGQGGSRSTEAFF. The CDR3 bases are TGTGCCAGCAGCTTAGCCGGGCAGGGAGGGTCGCGGAGCACTGAAGCTTTCTTT.

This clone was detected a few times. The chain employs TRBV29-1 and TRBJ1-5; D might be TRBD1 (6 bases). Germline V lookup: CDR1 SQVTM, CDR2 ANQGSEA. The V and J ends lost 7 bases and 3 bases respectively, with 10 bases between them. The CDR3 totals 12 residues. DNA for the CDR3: TGCAGCGCCAGGGGTCCCAATCAGCCCCAGCATTTT. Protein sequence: CSARGPNQPQHF. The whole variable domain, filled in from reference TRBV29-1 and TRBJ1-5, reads SAVISQKPSRDICQRGTSLTIQCQVDSQVTMMFWYRQQPGQSLTLIATANQGSEATYESGFVIDKFPISRPNLTFSTLTVSNMSPEDSSIYLCSARGPNQPQHFGDGTRLSIL.

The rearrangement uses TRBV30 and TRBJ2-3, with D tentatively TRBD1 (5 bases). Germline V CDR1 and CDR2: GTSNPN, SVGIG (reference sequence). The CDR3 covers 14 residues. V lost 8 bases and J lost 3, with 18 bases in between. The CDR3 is CAGTRPGRTDTQYF. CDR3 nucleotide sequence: TGTGCCGGCACCCGCCCAGGGCGGACAGATACGCAGTATTTT.

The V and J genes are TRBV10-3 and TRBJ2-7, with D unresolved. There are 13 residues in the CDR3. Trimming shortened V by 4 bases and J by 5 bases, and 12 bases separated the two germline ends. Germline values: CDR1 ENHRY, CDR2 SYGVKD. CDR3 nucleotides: TGTGCCATCAGTGGTTTCGGTTTCGACGAGCAGTACTTC. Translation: CAISGFGFDEQYF.

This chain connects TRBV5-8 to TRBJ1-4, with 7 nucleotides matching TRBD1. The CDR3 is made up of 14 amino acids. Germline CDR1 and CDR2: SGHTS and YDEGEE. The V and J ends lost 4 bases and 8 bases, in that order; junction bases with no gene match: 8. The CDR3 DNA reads TGTGCCAGCAGCGGGGGACAGCTGGGGGAAAAACTGTTTTTT. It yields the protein CASSGGQLGEKLFF.

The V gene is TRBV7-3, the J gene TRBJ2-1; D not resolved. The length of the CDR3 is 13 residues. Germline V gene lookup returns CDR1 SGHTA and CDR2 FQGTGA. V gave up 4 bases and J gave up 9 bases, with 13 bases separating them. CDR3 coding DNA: TGTGCCAGCAGCTCCCATCTAGGCAGTGAGCAGTTCTTC. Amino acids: CASSSHLGSEQFF.

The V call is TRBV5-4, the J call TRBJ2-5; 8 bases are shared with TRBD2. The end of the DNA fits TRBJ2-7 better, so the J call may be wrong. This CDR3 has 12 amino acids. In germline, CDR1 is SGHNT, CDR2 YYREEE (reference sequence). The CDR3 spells CASSYSGNEQYF. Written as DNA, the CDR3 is TGTGCCAGCAGCTATAGCGGGAACGAGCAGTACTTC.

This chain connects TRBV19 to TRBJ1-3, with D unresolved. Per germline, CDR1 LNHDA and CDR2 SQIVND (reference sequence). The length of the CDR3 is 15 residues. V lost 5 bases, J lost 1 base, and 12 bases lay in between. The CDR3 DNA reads TGTGCCAGTAGTCTGAGGTCGAGTTCTGGAAACACCATATATTTT. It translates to CASSLRSSSGNTIYF.

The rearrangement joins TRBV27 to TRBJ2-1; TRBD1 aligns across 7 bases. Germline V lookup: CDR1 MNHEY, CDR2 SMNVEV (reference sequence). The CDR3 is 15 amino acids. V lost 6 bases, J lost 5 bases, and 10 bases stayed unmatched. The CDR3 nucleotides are TGTGCCAGCAGACCTTACAGGGGTTACCACAATGAGCAGTTCTTC. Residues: CASRPYRGYHNEQFF.

The CDR3 sequence: CASSYSGGATTEAFF. In DNA form, the CDR3 reads TGTGCCAGCAGTTACTCGGGGGGGGCGACCACTGAAGCTTTCTTT. V gene TRBV6-6 combines with J gene TRBJ1-1, with D perhaps TRBD1 (6 bases). Trimming took off 0 bases at V and 4 bases at J, with 12 bases between the two ends. This CDR3 contains 15 residues. Germline V lookup: CDR1 MNHNY, CDR2 SVGAGI (reference sequence).

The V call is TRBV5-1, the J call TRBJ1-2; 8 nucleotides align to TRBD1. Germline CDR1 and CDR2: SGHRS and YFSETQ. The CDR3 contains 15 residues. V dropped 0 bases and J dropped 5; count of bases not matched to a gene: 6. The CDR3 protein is CASSLEGQGGYGYTF. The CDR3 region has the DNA TGCGCCAGCAGCTTGGAAGGACAGGGAGGGTATGGCTACACCTTC. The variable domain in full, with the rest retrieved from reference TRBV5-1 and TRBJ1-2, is KAGVTQTPRYLIKTRGQQVTLSCSPISGHRSVSWYQQTPGQGLQFLFEYFSETQRNKGNFPGRFSGRQFSNSRSEMNVSTLELGDSALYLCASSLEGQGGYGYTFGSGTRLTVV.

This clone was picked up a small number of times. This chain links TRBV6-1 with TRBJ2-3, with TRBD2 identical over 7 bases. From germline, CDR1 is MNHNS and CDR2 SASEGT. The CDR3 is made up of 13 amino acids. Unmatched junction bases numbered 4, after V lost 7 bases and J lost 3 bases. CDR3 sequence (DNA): TGTGCCAGCACAGTCGGGGGGACAGATACGCAGTATTTT. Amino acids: CASTVGGTDTQYF.

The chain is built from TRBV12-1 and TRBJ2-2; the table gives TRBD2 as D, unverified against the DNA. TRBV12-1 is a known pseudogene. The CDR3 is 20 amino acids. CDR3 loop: CASSFFRLAGGGRDTGELFF. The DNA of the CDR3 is TGTGCCAGCAGCTTTTTTCGACTAGCGGGAGGGGGCCGGGACACCGGGGAGCTGTTTTTT.